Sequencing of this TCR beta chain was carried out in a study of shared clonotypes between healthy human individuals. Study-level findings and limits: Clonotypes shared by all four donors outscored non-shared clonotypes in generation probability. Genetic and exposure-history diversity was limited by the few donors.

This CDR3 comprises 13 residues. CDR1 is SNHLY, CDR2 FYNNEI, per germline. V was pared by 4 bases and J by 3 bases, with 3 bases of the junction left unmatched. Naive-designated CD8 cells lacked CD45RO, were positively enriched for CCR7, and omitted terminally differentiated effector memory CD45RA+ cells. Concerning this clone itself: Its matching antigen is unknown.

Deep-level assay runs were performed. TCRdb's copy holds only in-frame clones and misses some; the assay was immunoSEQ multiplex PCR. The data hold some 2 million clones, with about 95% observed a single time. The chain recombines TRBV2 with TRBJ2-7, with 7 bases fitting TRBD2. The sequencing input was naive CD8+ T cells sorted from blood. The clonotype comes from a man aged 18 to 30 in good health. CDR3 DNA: TGTGCCAGCAGTGGACTAGCTAACTACGAGCAGTACTTC. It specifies CASSGLANYEQYF.